This is a list of T cell receptor beta chains from one sample in a study of shared clonotypes between healthy human individuals. The protocol was immunoSEQ multiplex PCR, while the TCRdb copy is restricted to in-frame clones and leaves out a portion. The sample contains some 2.3 million clones, more than 85% of which appear only once. Sequencing was performed on naive CD4+ T cells from PBMCs. These TCRs come from a man aged 18 to 29 in good health. Some clones in this sample may be carry-over from other donors' samples. Both conserved end residues are part of each CDR3. Fields, in order: CDR3 length, J gene, V gene, CDR3 protein.

15 TRBJ2-7 TRBV14 CASSQGQGAYWEQYF
13 TRBJ1-3 TRBV5-1 CASSLGAGNTIYF
11 TRBJ2-5 TRBV28 CASSLTETQYF
13 TRBJ1-5 TRBV18 CASSGGSNQPQHF
15 TRBJ2-7 TRBV2 CASSVGGGYRLEQYF
16 TRBJ2-1 TRBV19 CASRTSGWGSVNEQFF
12 TRBJ1-1 TRBV2 CASSDGTFEAFF
15 TRBJ2-1 TRBV28 CASRTGRNSGYRQFF
17 TRBJ1-1 TRBV30 CAWKLKTWAVMNTEAFF
15 TRBJ1-5 TRBV4-3 CASSTRAGSNQPQHF
16 - TRBV4-1 CASSSSRGATSYEQYF
11 TRBJ2-2 TRBV20-1 CSAEGPGELFF
16 TRBJ1-6 TRBV30 CAWRLSGSSYNSPLHF
16 TRBJ2-3 TRBV7-8 CASSWRTVPSTDTQYF
12 TRBJ2-7 TRBV6-5 CASTGRRQEQYF
16 TRBJ2-7 TRBV28 CASSFPGQGLPYEQYF
16 TRBJ2-1 TRBV18 CASSPSRGGPYNEQFF
18 - TRBV28 CASSSPGGAASGLYEQYF
15 TRBJ2-3 TRBV19 CASSTGAGGADTQYF
14 TRBJ2-3 TRBV10-1 CATRAGESTDTQYF
16 TRBJ1-2 TRBV18 CASSPPRGRTSYGYTF
18 TRBJ1-1 TRBV5-1 CASSLWGSGTGGLTEAFF
17 TRBJ2-7 TRBV5-1 CASSHGTSGTTPYEQYF
15 TRBJ2-7 TRBV7-6 CASSFRGGPLEEQYF
13 TRBJ2-7 TRBV7-9 CASSLLPGYEQYF
16 TRBJ2-7 TRBV2 CASRDPWRESSYEQYF
14 TRBJ2-7 TRBV5-5 CASSLAGLTYEQYF
15 TRBJ2-7 TRBV6-1 CASSTPGRESRRQYF
11 TRBJ1-1 TRBV20-1 CSASDSTEAFF
14 TRBJ2-5 TRBV11-2 CASSLRDGQETQYF
15 TRBJ1-4 TRBV18 CASSPPTGRGEKLFF
14 TRBJ2-5 TRBV7-9 CASSFSTSRETQYF
14 TRBJ2-3 TRBV2 CASRTAFQTDTQYF
11 TRBJ2-7 TRBV5-8 CASSLRYEQYF
13 TRBJ1-5 TRBV6-1 CAINPGGNQPQHF
19 TRBJ1-2 TRBV11-3 CASSPGFGDRGSTYYGYTF
12 TRBJ1-2 TRBV28 CAIQDRGGGYTF
17 TRBJ1-1 TRBV18 CASSPYTTGQANTEAFF
12 TRBJ2-3 TRBV27 CASSLNLDTQYF
13 TRBJ2-7 TRBV2 CASNPRALDEQYF
14 TRBJ2-1 TRBV9 CASSATGLNNEQFF
13 TRBJ1-4 TRBV7-8 CASSSDGPEKLFF
15 TRBJ2-7 TRBV6-6 CASSFSGGIAYEQYF
13 TRBJ1-3 TRBV30 CAWSEGGGNTIYF
13 TRBJ2-5 TRBV11-2 CASSSGRQETQYF
12 TRBJ2-7 TRBV18 CASSPQGSEQYF
15 TRBJ2-4 TRBV5-4 CASSSWWGAKNIQYF
15 TRBJ2-5 TRBV11-1 CASSHINRFQETQYF
15 TRBJ1-2 TRBV18 CASSPSPDSYSGYTF
15 TRBJ2-5 TRBV6-1 CASSGLAGGRETQYF